These 6 T cell receptor beta chains share one sample of origin, sequenced in a study of blood T cell repertoires in COVID-19. Only in-frame clones appear in the TCRdb table, and some are missing; sequencing was by immunoSEQ multiplex PCR. The table has some 80,000 clones, about 80% seen once; the top ten hold 9.5% to 15%. Sequenced: peripheral blood. These receptors were taken from a woman between 35 and 50 years old with active or convalescent COVID-19.

The chain is built from TRBV7-2 and TRBJ2-7, with 12 bases fitting TRBD2. Looked up from germline, CDR1 is SGHTA and CDR2 is FQGNSA. The CDR3 spans 15 residues. The ends lost 5 bases at V and 6 bases at J; junction bases unmatched: 8. The CDR3 sequence is CASSLDWTSGVEQYF. In nucleotides, the CDR3 is TGTGCCAGCAGCCTAGACTGGACTAGCGGGGTCGAGCAGTACTTC. Full variable domain (outside the CDR3, taken from reference TRBV7-2 and TRBJ2-7): GAGVSQSPSNKVTEKGKDVELRCDPISGHTALYWYRQSLGQGLEFLIYFQGNSAPDKSGLPSDRFSAERTGGSVSTLTIQRTQQEDSAVYLCASSLDWTSGVEQYFGPGTRLTVT.

The sample holds one count of this clone. J is TRBJ1-3 and V is TRBV25-1; D is perhaps TRBD1 (6 bases). From germline, CDR1 is MGHDK and CDR2 SYGVNS. The CDR3 consists of 15 residues. V gave up 4 bases and J gave up 5 bases, with 15 bases separating them. CDR3 coding DNA: TGTGCCAGCAGTGTGTCAGGGGACGGGAGAAACACCATATATTTT. As protein: CASSVSGDGRNTIYF. The full variable domain, completed using reference TRBV25-1 and TRBJ1-3, is EADIYQTPRYLVIGTGKKITLECSQTMGHDKMYWYQQDPGMELHLIHYSYGVNSTEKGDLSSESTVSRIRTEHFPLTLESARPSHTSQYLCASSVSGDGRNTIYFGEGSWLTVV.

The chain links TRBV29-1 to TRBJ1-4; unclear D gene. V shed 6 bases and J shed 6 bases, with 14 bases lying between them. Germline V gene data show CDR1 as SQVTM and CDR2 as ANQGSEA. The CDR3 has 13 amino acids. The CDR3 region has the DNA TGCAGCGTCCGGGGAGTGCCCGATGAAAAACTGTTTTTT. As protein: CSVRGVPDEKLFF.

The chain uses TRBV18 and TRBJ1-4, with unresolved D. In germline, CDR1 is KGHSH, CDR2 LQKENI. CDR3 length: 13 amino acids. V dropped 3 bases and J dropped 3 bases, with 5 bases sitting between them. The CDR3 spells CASSPRANEKLFF. CDR3 in DNA: TGTGCCAGCTCACCTCGGGCTAATGAAAAACTGTTTTTT.

This chain joins TRBV4-2 and TRBJ2-7, with 8 positions matching TRBD2. This CDR3 is 16 amino acids long. The trim removed 1 base at V and 0 bases at J, leaving 5 bases unmatched. Germline values: CDR1 LGHNA, CDR2 YNFKEQ. Here the CDR3 DNA reads TGTGCCAGCAGCCAAGGCCGGGGGGGTAGCTCCTACGAGCAGTACTTC. Translation gives CASSQGRGGSSYEQYF.

The chain links TRBV11-3 to TRBJ2-5; possibly TRBD2 for D (6 bases). This CDR3 is 15 amino acids long. From germline, CDR1 is SGHNT and CDR2 YENEEA. Trimming pared 0 bases from V and 3 bases from J, leaving 11 bases between. The chain's CDR3 is CASSLDLASEETQYF. The CDR3 DNA is TGTGCCAGCAGCTTAGATCTGGCTAGCGAAGAGACCCAGTACTTC.